This passage covers 16 T cell receptor beta chains from one sample sequenced in a study of molecular identifiers for immune sequencing clone quantification. TCRdb reprocessed the PCR reads via MiXCR and lists one record per CDR3 protein. The repertoire holds 63,000 or so distinct CDR3 sequences, with around a sixth as singletons. The sample taken for sequencing was naive CD8+ T cells from blood, with Jurkat cell RNA spiked in. Subset here: FACS-sorted CD8+CD4-CCR7+CD45RA+ naive T cells. Every receptor here comes from a human donor in good health. Some libraries in this study had Jurkat cell RNA spiked in.

This clonotype was detected only a few times. A much larger clone lies a single base off, so this may be a read error. V is TRBV7-6 and J is TRBJ2-5; 12 nucleotides align to TRBD1. CDR1 is SGHVS, CDR2 FNYEAQ, per germline. The CDR3 has 16 residues. The CDR3 DNA follows: TGTGCCGGCAGCTCTCCCGGGACAGGGGGCCGAGAGACCCAGTACTTC. This gives the protein CAGSSPGTGGRETQYF. Full variable domain (missing parts from reference TRBV7-6 and TRBJ2-5): GAGVSQSPRYKVTKRGQDVALRCDPISGHVSLYWYRQALGQGPEFLTYFNYEAQQDKSGLPNDRFSAERPEGSISTLTIQRTEQRDSAMYRCAGSSPGTGGRETQYFGPGTRLLVL.

V and J are TRBV6-2 or TRBV6-3 and TRBJ1-6; TRBD1 agrees at 7 bases. CDR3 size: 17 residues. Germline CDR1 MNHEY, CDR2 SVGEGT. V was clipped by 4 bases and J by 10 bases; unmatched bases: 16. CDR3 residues: CASSLGTAYPPRSPLHF. The DNA of the CDR3 is TGTGCCAGCAGTTTGGGGACAGCGTATCCCCCGCGCTCACCCCTCCACTTT.

This clonotype has at least ten counts. This chain joins TRBV20-1 and TRBJ1-5; D ambiguous. Trimming shortened V by 5 bases and J by 6 bases, and 8 bases separated the two germline ends. CDR3 length: 11 amino acids. Germline assignment: CDR1 DFQATT and CDR2 SNEGSKA (reference sequence). CDR3 region: CSAEEFQPQHF. The CDR3 nucleotides are TGCAGTGCTGAGGAGTTTCAGCCCCAGCATTTT.

This clonotype was found many times. The chain links TRBV7-6 to TRBJ2-5; 8 bases are shared with TRBD2. Germline V lookup: CDR1 SGHVS, CDR2 FNYEAQ. This CDR3 comprises 14 residues. With 5 bases clipped from V and 5 bases from J, the junction kept 7 bases outside the gene matches. CDR3 DNA sequence: TGTGCCAGCAGCACTAGCGGATTCCTCGAGACCCAGTACTTC. It yields the protein CASSTSGFLETQYF.

This clonotype showed up many times. This chain links TRBV7-9 with TRBJ1-1, with D uncertain. Trimming stripped 2 bases from V and 3 bases from J, with 10 bases between. Germline values: CDR1 SEHNR, CDR2 FQNEAQ (reference sequence). This CDR3 is built from 14 residues. CDR3 in DNA: TGTGCCAGCAGCTTAATTGGCAGAGACACTGAAGCTTTCTTT. It codes for CASSLIGRDTEAFF.

This clonotype showed up many times. V gene TRBV7-9 combines with J gene TRBJ2-3; possibly TRBD1 for D (6 bases). Trimming cost V 0 bases and J 6 bases, with 13 bases left between them. The CDR3 has 15 amino acids. The germline V gene encodes CDR1 SEHNR and CDR2 FQNEAQ (reference sequence). In DNA form, the CDR3 reads TGTGCCAGCAGCTTAGCGCTGGGGGCGCCTGATACGCAGTATTTT. It is translated as CASSLALGAPDTQYF.

This clonotype turned up a few times. The CDR3 DNA reads TGCGCCAGCAGCTTGGTCCCACAGGGGTACGAGCAGTACTTC. Encoded protein: CASSLVPQGYEQYF. The chain has TRBV5-1 and TRBJ2-7; TRBD1 agrees at 7 bases. Trimming at V came to 0 bases and at J to 4 bases, leaving 4 bases not matched to a gene. Germline CDR1 reads SGHRS; CDR2 reads YFSETQ. The CDR3 sequence is 14 residues long.

This clonotype has at least ten counts. The chain employs TRBV29-1 and TRBJ2-1; 7 bases line up with TRBD1. J gave up 2 bases and V 6 bases, and 10 bases lay outside the gene matches. Germline loops: CDR1 SQVTM, CDR2 ANQGSEA. This CDR3 is 15 amino acids long. CDR3 nucleotide sequence: TGCAGCGTCCCCCGGGACAGTTCGACCTACAATGAGCAGTTCTTC. It translates to CSVPRDSSTYNEQFF.

This clonotype was recorded a few times. The chain couples TRBV4-1 to TRBJ2-1, with a tentative D call TRBD2 (5 bases). Germline V gene lookup returns CDR1 MGHRA and CDR2 YSYEKL. Trimming shortened V by 0 bases and J by 0 bases, and 12 bases separated the two germline ends. This CDR3 contains 17 residues. The CDR3 region is CASSQDLGRVSYNEQFF. The CDR3 DNA reads TGCGCCAGCAGCCAAGATCTAGGGCGGGTCTCCTACAATGAGCAGTTCTTC.

The sample holds many counts of this clonotype. The chain links TRBV28 to TRBJ2-7; 8 positions match TRBD1. This CDR3 is built from 13 residues. The germline V gene has CDR1 MDHEN and CDR2 SYDVKM. The V segment lost 3 bases and the J segment 6 bases; nucleotides outside the gene matches: 4. CDR3 sequence (DNA): TGTGCCAGCAGTTTCGCGACAGGGGTCGAGCAGTACTTC. Protein product: CASSFATGVEQYF. Drawing the rest from reference TRBV28 and TRBJ2-7, the complete variable domain is DVKVTQSSRYLVKRTGEKVFLECVQDMDHENMFWYRQDPGLGLRLIYFSYDVKMKEKGDIPEGYSVSREKKERFSLILESASTNQTSMYLCASSFATGVEQYFGPGTRLTVT.

In this sample, this clonotype turned up a few times. This chain connects TRBV27 to TRBJ2-1; 9 nucleotides match TRBD1. V lost 8 bases to trimming and J lost 0 bases; unmatched junction nucleotides: 5. CDR3 length equals 15 residues. CDR1 and CDR2 from the germline V gene are MNHEY and SMNVEV (reference sequence). The CDR3, as DNA: TGTGCCAGCCGGGACAGGGCCAGCTCCTACAATGAGCAGTTCTTC. It codes for CASRDRASSYNEQFF.

The rearrangement uses TRBV6-6 and TRBJ2-1, with D possibly TRBD2 on 6 matching bases. Per the germline V gene, CDR1 is MNHNY and CDR2 is SVGAGI (reference sequence). CDR3 length: 17 residues. Trimming cost V 0 bases and J 1 base, with 13 bases left between them. This CDR3 reads CASSYSIGGTSYNEQFF. CDR3 nucleotide sequence: TGTGCCAGCAGTTACTCGATTGGAGGGACTTCCTACAATGAGCAGTTCTTC.

This clonotype was observed a handful of times. The CDR3 ends on some other residue instead of the conserved phenylalanine or tryptophan, so this is likely a read error. The rearrangement links TRBV11-1 to TRBJ2-7, with a tentative D call TRBD2 (6 bases). CDR1 and CDR2 from the germline V gene are SGHAT and FQDESV (reference sequence). Trimming removed 5 bases from V and 3 bases from J, with 14 bases in between. CDR3 length: 14 residues. The CDR3 protein is CASSPTGTVYEQYS. The CDR3 DNA is TGTGCCAGCAGCCCCACCGGGACTGTCTACGAGCAGTACTCC.

As concerns this clonotype: This may be a read error: a much more frequent sequence differs by one nucleotide. The rearrangement uses TRBV11-3 and TRBJ2-7; D is perhaps TRBD1 or TRBD2 (5 bases each). The CDR3 totals 14 residues. Germline V CDR1 and CDR2: SGHNT, YENEEA. CDR3 region: CASTEAGTSYEQCF. Written as DNA, the CDR3 is TGTGCCAGCACCGAGGCAGGGACCTCCTACGAGCAGTGCTTC.

Comments on this clonotype: A much larger clone lies one base from this, so it may be a read error. It is likely a read error, because the conserved phenylalanine at the end of the CDR3 is missing. This chain joins TRBV27 and TRBJ1-1; 10 bases are a match to TRBD1. The germline V gene encodes CDR1 MNHEY and CDR2 SMNVEV (reference sequence). The V and J ends lost 8 bases and 4 bases, in that order; junction bases with no gene match: 4. The CDR3 extends over 13 amino acids. This CDR3 reads CASGGTGATEAFL. DNA for the CDR3: TGTGCCAGCGGGGGGACAGGGGCCACTGAAGCTTTCCTT.

This clonotype came up many times. The chain recombines TRBV27 with TRBJ2-3; TRBD1 aligns across 7 bases. The CDR3 loop spans 14 amino acids. Germline V lookup: CDR1 MNHEY, CDR2 SMNVEV (reference sequence). The V and J ends lost 7 bases and 3 bases, in that order; junction bases with no gene match: 7. The CDR3 DNA sequence: TGTGCCAGCACCCTTAGGACAGGTACAGATACGCAGTATTTT. Protein product: CASTLRTGTDTQYF.